Listed here are 21 T cell receptor beta chains from one sample, sequenced in a study of Graves' ophthalmopathy and Graves' hyperthyroidism. From RNA, the CDR3 regions of TCR beta chains were amplified and sequenced. A first-round RT-PCR used HTBI primers, followed by a second-round multiplex PCR. TCRdb recomputed calls from the multiplex PCR reads with MiXCR, one row per CDR3 protein. The sample lists 500,000 to 700,000 distinct CDR3 sequences; roughly 20% were seen once. Input material: peripheral blood. Receptors were obtained from a woman younger than 30 with stable Graves' hyperthyroidism. Some clones in this sample may be carry-over from other donors' samples.

The sample holds many counts of this clonotype. This chain connects TRBV7-8 to TRBJ2-7; weak D call: TRBD2 (6 bases). The V gene lost 5 bases and the J gene lost 1 base, with 27 bases spanning the gap. Germline V gives CDR1 SGHVS, CDR2 FQNEAQ. The CDR3 has 19 residues. CDR3 loop: CASSPDGWRESTPSYEQYF. CDR3 nucleotides: TGTGCCAGCAGCCCAGACGGATGGAGGGAGTCCACCCCTTCCTACGAGCAGTACTTC. The variable domain in full, completed from reference TRBV7-8 and TRBJ2-7, reads GAGVSQSPRYKVAKRGQDVALRCDPISGHVSLFWYQQALGQGPEFLTYFQNEAQLDKSGLPSDRFFAERPEGSVSTLKIQRTQQEDSAVYLCASSPDGWRESTPSYEQYFGPGTRLTVT.

This clonotype was picked up many times. The genes are TRBV20-1 and TRBJ2-7, with a possible D match to TRBD1 (5 bases). This CDR3 is built from 15 residues. Between the trimmed V and J ends, which lost 0 bases and 2 bases, there was a span of 14 bases. The germline CDR1 and CDR2 sequences are DFQATT and SNEGSKA (reference sequence). CDR3 loop: CSARDQGAATYEQYF. CDR3 nucleotides: TGCAGTGCTAGAGATCAAGGGGCGGCTACCTACGAGCAGTACTTC.

The rearrangement uses TRBV5-5 and TRBJ1-2; D possibly corresponds to TRBD1 (5 bases). This CDR3 is 16 amino acids long. Per germline, CDR1 SGHKS and CDR2 YYEKEE (reference sequence). V was trimmed by 5 bases and J by 4 bases, leaving 21 bases between them. In DNA, the CDR3 is TGTGCCAGCAGGTCCCCAGGTGGCAGGGCCCTCTATGGCTACACCTTC. The encoded protein is CASRSPGGRALYGYTF.

The chain recombines TRBV19 with TRBJ1-1; 8 bases fit TRBD1. Germline trimming cut 7 bases from V and 1 base from J; bases unmatched to any gene: 14. The CDR3 is 17 amino acids. From germline, CDR1 is LNHDA and CDR2 SQIVND (reference sequence). CDR3 region: CASKFVYLGQENTEAFF. The DNA of the CDR3 is TGTGCCAGTAAGTTCGTGTATCTGGGACAGGAGAACACTGAAGCTTTCTTT.

This clonotype was found many times. This sequence joins TRBV2 and TRBJ2-2, with no clear D. V was trimmed by 3 bases and J by 3 bases, leaving 11 bases between them. This CDR3 contains 15 residues. CDR1 and CDR2 from the germline V gene are SNHLY and FYNNEI. The CDR3 loop is CASSDKGPHTGELFF. For the CDR3, the DNA is TGTGCCAGCAGTGACAAGGGTCCGCACACCGGGGAGCTGTTTTTT. The whole variable domain, remainder taken from reference TRBV2 and TRBJ2-2, is EPEVTQTPSHQVTQMGQEVILRCVPISNHLYFYWYRQILGQKVEFLVSFYNNEISEKSEIFDDQFSVERPDGSNFTLKIRSTKLEDSAMYFCASSDKGPHTGELFFGEGSRLTVL.

The sample holds many counts of this clonotype. The V call is TRBV9, the J call TRBJ2-4; D is tentatively TRBD1 or TRBD2 (7 bases each). CDR3 length: 16 residues. Germline lookup yields CDR1 SGDLS and CDR2 YYNGEE. V lost 3 bases, J lost 0 bases, and 13 bases lay in between. The CDR3 is CASSGDREGAKNIQYF. The CDR3 DNA sequence: TGTGCCAGCAGCGGCGACAGGGAGGGAGCCAAAAACATTCAGTACTTC.

In this sample, this clonotype turned up many times. The chain uses TRBV5-5 and TRBJ2-6; D is uncertain. Deletions cut 3 bases from V and 0 bases from J, with 7 bases between. Germline CDR1 is SGHKS and CDR2 is YYEKEE (reference sequence). The CDR3 loop spans 15 amino acids. CDR3 region: CASSYGTSGANVLTF. The CDR3 region has the DNA TGTGCCAGCAGCTACGGTACCTCTGGGGCCAACGTCCTGACTTTC.

This chain connects TRBV7-9 to TRBJ2-5; the match to TRBD2 covers 7 bases. CDR1 is SEHNR, CDR2 FQNEAQ, per germline (reference sequence). Germline trimming cut 7 bases from V and 4 bases from J; bases unmatched to any gene: 6. CDR3 length: 13 residues. CDR3 coding DNA: TGTGCCAGCAACCCCTTAGCGGGAGAGACCCAGTACTTC. This gives the protein CASNPLAGETQYF.

This clonotype has a handful of counts. This rearrangement joins TRBV14 to TRBJ1-2, with 12 bases identical to TRBD1. CDR3 length: 15 residues. The V gene's germline CDR1 is SGHDN and CDR2 FVKESK. J lost 8 bases, V lost 0 bases, and 4 bases had no gene match. In DNA form, the CDR3 reads TGTGCCAGCAGCCAAGACCGGGACAGGGGGCACGGCTACACCTTC. This sequence encodes CASSQDRDRGHGYTF.

This clonotype was counted a few times. A much larger clone lies one base from this, so it may be a read error. V and J are TRBV9 and TRBJ2-5; D unresolved. Germline CDR1 SGDLS, CDR2 YYNGEE. The V end lost 0 bases, the J end lost 7 bases, and 4 bases lay between the germline ends. The CDR3 spans 11 residues. The CDR3 sequence: CASSVDGTQYF. As DNA, the CDR3 is TGTGCCAGCAGCGTAGATGGGACCCAGTACTTC.

The sample holds many counts of this clonotype. The V gene is TRBV5-1, the J gene TRBJ1-1, with D possibly TRBD1 on 6 matching bases. Germline CDR1 and CDR2: SGHRS and YFSETQ. The CDR3 extends over 16 amino acids. V dropped 0 bases and J dropped 0 bases, with 12 bases sitting between them. The CDR3: CASSLAFAGVNTEAFF. CDR3 DNA sequence: TGCGCCAGCAGCTTGGCCTTCGCAGGGGTGAACACTGAAGCTTTCTTT.

The rearrangement uses TRBV12-3 or TRBV12-4 and TRBJ2-5; TRBD2 agrees at 7 bases. This CDR3 region has 15 residues. Losses at the gene ends were 9 bases for V and 1 base for J; bases not matched to a gene: 11. The CDR3 bases are TGTGCCAGTAGCTCCCCTAGCGGAGCCCAAGAGACCCAGTACTTC. This codes for CASSSPSGAQETQYF.

This clonotype was recorded at least ten times. The genes are TRBV15 and TRBJ1-3; TRBD1 matches at 8 bases. Germline V gene data show CDR1 as LNHNV and CDR2 as YYDKDF (reference sequence). The CDR3 loop spans 16 amino acids. V gave up 1 base and J gave up 8 bases; unmatched junction bases: 10. CDR3: CATSRALRTGYDTIYF. DNA of the CDR3: TGTGCCACCAGCAGAGCCCTCCGGACAGGGTATGACACCATATATTTT.

This clonotype was recorded many times. V usage is TRBV6-1 and J usage is TRBJ2-7, with D tentatively TRBD1 (5 bases). V shed 2 bases and J shed 3 bases, with 11 bases lying between them. Germline V gene data show CDR1 as MNHNS and CDR2 as SASEGT. This CDR3 is built from 14 residues. The CDR3 bases are TGTGCCAGCAGTGAATTCCAGGGATTCTACGAGCAGTACTTC. This encodes CASSEFQGFYEQYF.

The chain combines TRBV6-2 or TRBV6-3 with TRBJ1-5; no reliable D call. The CDR3 extends over 15 amino acids. Trimming took off 5 bases at V and 5 bases at J, with 16 bases between the two ends. Germline V gene data show CDR1 as MNHEY and CDR2 as SVGEGT. In DNA form, the CDR3 reads TGTGCCAGCAGTCTCTCGACCGGGTGGTATCAGCCCCAGCATTTT. Protein product: CASSLSTGWYQPQHF.

To note about this clonotype: The junction departs from germline at one end; a sequencing error may be responsible. The chain uses TRBV20-1 and TRBJ2-7, with 13 bases that match TRBD2. There are 16 residues in the CDR3. Germline V gene lookup returns CDR1 DFQATT and CDR2 SNEGSKA (reference sequence). DNA of the CDR3: TGCAGTGCTAGAGCTTTAACTAGCGGGGGGGGTTACGCGCAGTACTTC. It specifies CSARALTSGGGYAQYF.

The table lists this clonotype with many counts. V gene TRBV28 combines with J gene TRBJ2-7, with D possibly TRBD1 on 5 matching bases. This CDR3 region has 13 residues. Germline V gene lookup returns CDR1 MDHEN and CDR2 SYDVKM. Trimming removed 8 bases at V and 5 bases at J, with 16 bases between. The CDR3, as DNA: TGTGCCAGCGCCCCCCAGGGTTGGGACGAGCAGTACTTC. This translates into CASAPQGWDEQYF. Using reference TRBV28 and TRBJ2-7 for the parts outside the CDR3, the full variable domain is DVKVTQSSRYLVKRTGEKVFLECVQDMDHENMFWYRQDPGLGLRLIYFSYDVKMKEKGDIPEGYSVSREKKERFSLILESASTNQTSMYLCASAPQGWDEQYFGPGTRLTVT.

This chain links TRBV5-6 with TRBJ1-6, with 7 bases lining up with TRBD1. The CDR3 has 16 amino acids. Germline assignment: CDR1 SGHDT and CDR2 YYEEEE. V lost 4 bases, J lost 8 bases, and 12 bases stayed unmatched. The CDR3 DNA follows: TGTGCCAGCAGCCCAACACCGGGACAGTTGGATTCACCCCTCCACTTT. It yields the protein CASSPTPGQLDSPLHF.

This clonotype was seen a few times. V gene TRBV9 combines with J gene TRBJ1-6; D unresolved. V gave up 0 bases and J gave up 7 bases, with 8 bases separating them. Germline CDR1 and CDR2: SGDLS and YYNGEE. The CDR3 is made up of 14 amino acids. The CDR3 sequence is CASSVGQMNSPLHF. The CDR3, as DNA: TGTGCCAGCAGCGTAGGTCAGATGAATTCACCCCTCCACTTT.

The chain joins TRBV6-5 to TRBJ2-7; TRBD2 agrees at 11 bases. Trimming took 4 bases from V and 3 from J; bases not matched to a gene: 11. The germline gives CDR1 MNHEY, CDR2 SVGAGI. The CDR3 spans 17 residues. As DNA, the CDR3 is TGTGCCAGCAGTTCCCGGGGTAGCGGGAGGGCAGTCTACGAGCAGTACTTC. It codes for CASSSRGSGRAVYEQYF.

This clonotype showed up many times. The rearrangement links TRBV7-3 to TRBJ2-5; 9 positions match TRBD1. This CDR3 region has 19 residues. CDR1 and CDR2 from the germline V gene are SGHTA and FQGTGA. The junction had 21 bases not matched to a gene; V was cut back by 5 bases and J by 5 bases. For the CDR3, the DNA is TGTGCCAGCAGCCCCAAGCAAAAACAGGGGGCGCCAGAAGGGGAGACCCAGTACTTC. This codes for CASSPKQKQGAPEGETQYF.